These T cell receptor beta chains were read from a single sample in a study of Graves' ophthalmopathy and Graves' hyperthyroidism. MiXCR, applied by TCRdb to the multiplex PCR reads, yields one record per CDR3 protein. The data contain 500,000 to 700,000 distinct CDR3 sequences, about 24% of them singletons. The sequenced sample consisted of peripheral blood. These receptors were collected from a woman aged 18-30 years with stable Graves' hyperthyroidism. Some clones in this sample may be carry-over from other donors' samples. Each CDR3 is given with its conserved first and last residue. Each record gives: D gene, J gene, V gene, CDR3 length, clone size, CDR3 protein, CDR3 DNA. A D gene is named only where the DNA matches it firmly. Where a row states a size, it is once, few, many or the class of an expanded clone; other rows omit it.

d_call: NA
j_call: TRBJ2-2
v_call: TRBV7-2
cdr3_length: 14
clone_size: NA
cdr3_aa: CASSLGKNTGELFF
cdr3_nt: TGTGCCAGCAGCTTAGGCAAAAACACCGGGGAGCTGTTTTTT

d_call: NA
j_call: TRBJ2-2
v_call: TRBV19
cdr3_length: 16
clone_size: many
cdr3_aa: CASTTHGRSNTGELFF
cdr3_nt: TGTGCCAGTACTACCCATGGCAGGTCGAACACCGGGGAGCTGTTTTTT

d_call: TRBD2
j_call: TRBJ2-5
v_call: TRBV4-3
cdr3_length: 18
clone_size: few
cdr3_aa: CASSQAFWLAGEKETQYF
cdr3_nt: TGCGCCAGCAGCCAAGCCTTCTGGTTAGCGGGAGAAAAAGAGACCCAGTACTTC

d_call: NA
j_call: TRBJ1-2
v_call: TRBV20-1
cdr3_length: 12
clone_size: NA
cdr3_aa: CSASELDYGYTF
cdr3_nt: TGCAGTGCCAGTGAATTGGACTATGGCTACACCTTC

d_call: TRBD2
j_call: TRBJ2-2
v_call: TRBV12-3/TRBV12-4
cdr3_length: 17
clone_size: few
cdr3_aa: CASSSSVLPGGTGELFF
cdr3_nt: TGTGCCAGCAGTTCCTCCGTATTGCCGGGGGGGACCGGGGAGCTGTTTTTT

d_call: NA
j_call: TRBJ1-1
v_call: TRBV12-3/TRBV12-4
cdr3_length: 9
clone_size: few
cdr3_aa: CASSRVGFF
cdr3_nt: TGTGCCAGCAGTCGTGTTGGTTTCTTT

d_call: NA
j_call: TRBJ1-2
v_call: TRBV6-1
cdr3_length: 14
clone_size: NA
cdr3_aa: CASSTTREYYGYTF
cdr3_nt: TGTGCCAGCAGTACGACCAGGGAGTACTATGGCTACACCTTC

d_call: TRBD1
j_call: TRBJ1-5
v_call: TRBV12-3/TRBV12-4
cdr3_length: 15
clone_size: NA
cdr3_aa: CASSLGQGGSQPQHF
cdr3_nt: TGTGCCAGCAGTCTCGGACAGGGCGGGAGTCAGCCCCAGCATTTT

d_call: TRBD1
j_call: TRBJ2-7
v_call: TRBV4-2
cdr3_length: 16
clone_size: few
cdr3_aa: CASSPEVSRGPHEQYF
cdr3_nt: TGTGCCAGCAGCCCCGAAGTGTCCAGGGGGCCCCACGAGCAGTACTTC

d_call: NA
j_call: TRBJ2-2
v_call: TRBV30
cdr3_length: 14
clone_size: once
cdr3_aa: CAWSVMSSFRELFF
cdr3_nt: TGTGCCTGGAGTGTAATGTCTTCCTTTCGGGAGCTGTTTTTT

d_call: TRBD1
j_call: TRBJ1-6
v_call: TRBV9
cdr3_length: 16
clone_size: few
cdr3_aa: CASSVAGTGRDSPLHF
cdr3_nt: TGTGCCAGCAGCGTAGCTGGGACAGGCAGGGATTCACCCCTCCACTTT

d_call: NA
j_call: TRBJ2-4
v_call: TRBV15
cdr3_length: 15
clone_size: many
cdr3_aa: CATSNFKNMKNIQYF
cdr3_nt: TGTGCCACCAGCAATTTCAAAAACATGAAAAACATTCAGTACTTC

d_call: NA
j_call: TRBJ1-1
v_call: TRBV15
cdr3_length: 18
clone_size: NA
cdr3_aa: CATSSRPSGVRAYTEAFF
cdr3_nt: TGTGCCACCAGCTCCCGCCCCTCGGGCGTCAGGGCCTACACTGAAGCTTTCTTT

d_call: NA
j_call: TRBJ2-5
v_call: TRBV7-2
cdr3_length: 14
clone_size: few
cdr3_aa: CASSMLAEQETQYF
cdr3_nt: TGTGCCAGCAGCATGTTAGCGGAGCAAGAGACCCAGTACTTC

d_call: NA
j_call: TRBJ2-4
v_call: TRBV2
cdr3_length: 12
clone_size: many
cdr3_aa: CASSPGANIQYF
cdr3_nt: TGTGCCAGCAGTCCCGGGGCAAACATTCAGTACTTC

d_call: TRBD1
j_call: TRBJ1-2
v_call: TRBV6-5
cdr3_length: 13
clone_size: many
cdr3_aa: CASLPGQGYGYTF
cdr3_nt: TGTGCCAGTCTACCGGGACAGGGCTATGGCTACACCTTC

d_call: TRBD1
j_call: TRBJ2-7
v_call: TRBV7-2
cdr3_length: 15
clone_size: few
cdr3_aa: CASSLGRQGINEQYF
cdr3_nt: TGTGCCAGCAGCTTAGGCCGACAGGGGATAAACGAGCAGTACTTC

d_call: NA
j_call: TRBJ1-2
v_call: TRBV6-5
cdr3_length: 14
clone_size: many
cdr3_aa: CASSYRVGGGGYTF
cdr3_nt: TGTGCCAGCAGTTACAGGGTCGGGGGCGGTGGCTACACCTTC

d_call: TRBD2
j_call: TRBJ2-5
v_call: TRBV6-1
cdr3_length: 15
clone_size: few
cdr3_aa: CASRRQREGQETQYF
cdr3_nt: TGTGCCAGCAGGAGGCAGCGGGAGGGCCAAGAGACCCAGTACTTC

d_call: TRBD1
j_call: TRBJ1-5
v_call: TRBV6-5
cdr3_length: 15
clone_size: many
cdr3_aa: CASSSRQGWNQPQHF
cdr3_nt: TGTGCCAGCAGTTCCCGACAGGGATGGAATCAGCCCCAGCATTTT

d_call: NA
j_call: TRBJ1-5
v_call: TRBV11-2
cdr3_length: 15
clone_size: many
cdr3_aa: CASSLDDVPYQPQHF
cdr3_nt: TGTGCCAGCAGCTTAGATGACGTTCCTTATCAGCCCCAGCATTTT

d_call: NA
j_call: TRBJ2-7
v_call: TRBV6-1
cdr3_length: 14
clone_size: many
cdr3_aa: CASSIEGRGYEQYF
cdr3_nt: TGTGCCAGCAGTATTGAGGGGCGCGGATACGAGCAGTACTTC

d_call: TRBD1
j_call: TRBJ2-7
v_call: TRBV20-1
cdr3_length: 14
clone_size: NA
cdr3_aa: CSARDGTGPYEQYF
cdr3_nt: TGCAGTGCTAGAGACGGGACAGGGCCCTACGAGCAGTACTTC

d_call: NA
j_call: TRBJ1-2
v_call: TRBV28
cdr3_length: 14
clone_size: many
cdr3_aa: CASSTPGVSGGYTF
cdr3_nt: TGTGCCAGCAGCACCCCCGGGGTATCGGGAGGCTACACCTTC

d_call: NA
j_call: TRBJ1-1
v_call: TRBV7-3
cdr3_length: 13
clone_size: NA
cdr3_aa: CASSPGGFFEAFF
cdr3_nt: TGTGCCAGCAGCCCGGGGGGGTTCTTTGAAGCTTTCTTT

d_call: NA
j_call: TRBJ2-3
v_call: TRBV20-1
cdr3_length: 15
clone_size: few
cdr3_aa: CSARDPTKVADTQYF
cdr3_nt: TGCAGTGCTAGAGACCCTACCAAGGTCGCGGATACGCAGTATTTT

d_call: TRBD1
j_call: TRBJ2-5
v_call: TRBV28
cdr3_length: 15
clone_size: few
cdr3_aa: CASSPRLDREETQYF
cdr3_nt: TGTGCCAGCAGTCCCCGATTGGACAGGGAAGAGACCCAGTACTTC

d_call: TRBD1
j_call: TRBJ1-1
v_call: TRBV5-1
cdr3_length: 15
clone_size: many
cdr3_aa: CASSLAGQGVDEAFF
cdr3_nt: TGCGCCAGCAGCTTGGCCGGGCAGGGGGTTGATGAAGCTTTCTTT

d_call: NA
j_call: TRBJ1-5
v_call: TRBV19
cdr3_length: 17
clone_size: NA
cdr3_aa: CASSSGEGRYSNQPQHF
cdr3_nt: TGTGCCAGTAGTTCAGGAGAAGGCAGATATAGCAATCAGCCCCAGCATTTT

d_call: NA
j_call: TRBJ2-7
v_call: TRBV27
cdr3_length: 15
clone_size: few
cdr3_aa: CASSQSLNVPYEQYF
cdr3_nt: TGTGCCAGCAGTCAATCCCTTAATGTCCCTTACGAGCAGTACTTC

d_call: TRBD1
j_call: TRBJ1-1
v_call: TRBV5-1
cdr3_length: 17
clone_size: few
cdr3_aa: CASSWGQGAGVSTEAFF
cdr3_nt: TGCGCCAGCAGCTGGGGACAGGGGGCGGGGGTCAGCACTGAAGCTTTCTTT

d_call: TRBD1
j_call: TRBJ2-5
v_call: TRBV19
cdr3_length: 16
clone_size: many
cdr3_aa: CASRDRGDVGQETQYF
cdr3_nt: TGTGCCAGTCGGGACAGGGGTGATGTAGGCCAAGAGACCCAGTACTTC

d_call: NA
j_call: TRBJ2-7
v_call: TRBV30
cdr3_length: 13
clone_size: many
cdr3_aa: CAWSFTSGQEQYF
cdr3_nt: TGTGCCTGGAGTTTCACATCAGGGCAGGAGCAGTACTTC

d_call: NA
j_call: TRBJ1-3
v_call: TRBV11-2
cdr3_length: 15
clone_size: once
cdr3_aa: CASSLDFTSGNTIYF
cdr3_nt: TGTGCCAGCAGCTTAGACTTTACGTCTGGAAACACCATATATTTT

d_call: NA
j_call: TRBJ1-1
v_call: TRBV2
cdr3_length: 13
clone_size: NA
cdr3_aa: CAREGRMNTEAFF
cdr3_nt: TGTGCAAGAGAAGGCAGGATGAACACTGAAGCTTTCTTT

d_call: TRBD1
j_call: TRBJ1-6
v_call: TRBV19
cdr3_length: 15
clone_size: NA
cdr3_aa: CASRGGDRNNSPLHF
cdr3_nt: TGTGCCAGTCGTGGCGGGGACAGAAATAATTCACCCCTCCACTTT

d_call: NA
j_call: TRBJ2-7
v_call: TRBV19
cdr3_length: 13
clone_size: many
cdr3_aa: CASRGGISYEQYF
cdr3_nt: TGTGCCAGTAGAGGCGGGATCTCCTACGAGCAGTACTTC

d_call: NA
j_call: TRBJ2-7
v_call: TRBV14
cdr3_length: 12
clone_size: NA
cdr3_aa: CASSPTGWEQYF
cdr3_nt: TGTGCCAGCAGCCCCACCGGCTGGGAGCAGTACTTC

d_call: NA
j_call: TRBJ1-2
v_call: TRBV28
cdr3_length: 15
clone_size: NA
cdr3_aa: CASSYSPDGYYGYTF
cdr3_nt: TGTGCCAGCAGTTACTCTCCGGACGGCTACTATGGCTACACCTTC

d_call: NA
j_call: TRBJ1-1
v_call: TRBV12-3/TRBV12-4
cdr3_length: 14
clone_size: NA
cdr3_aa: CASSLLQGLTEAFF
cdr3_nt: TGTGCCAGCAGTTTGTTGCAGGGGTTGACTGAAGCTTTCTTT

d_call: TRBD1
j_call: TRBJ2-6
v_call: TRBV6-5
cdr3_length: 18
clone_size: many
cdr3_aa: CASTLGQGSRSGANVLTF
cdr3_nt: TGTGCCAGCACCCTGGGACAGGGGTCCCGGAGTGGGGCCAACGTCCTGACTTTC

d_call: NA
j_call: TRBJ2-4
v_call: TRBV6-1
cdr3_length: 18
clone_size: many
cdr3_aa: CASSEAGGAFVAKNIQYF
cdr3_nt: TGTGCCAGCAGTGAAGCGGGGGGGGCATTTGTGGCCAAAAACATTCAGTACTTC

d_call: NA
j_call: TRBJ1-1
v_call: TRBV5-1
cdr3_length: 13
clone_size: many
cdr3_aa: CASREDLGTEAFF
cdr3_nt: TGCGCCAGCAGAGAGGATTTGGGCACTGAAGCTTTCTTT

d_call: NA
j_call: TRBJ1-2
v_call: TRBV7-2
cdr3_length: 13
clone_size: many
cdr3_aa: CASSFTAYYGYTF
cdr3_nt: TGTGCCAGCAGCTTTACAGCTTACTATGGCTACACCTTC

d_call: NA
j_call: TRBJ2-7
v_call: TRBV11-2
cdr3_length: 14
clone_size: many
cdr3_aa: CASSLWSGDHEQYF
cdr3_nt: TGTGCCAGCAGTTTATGGTCGGGAGACCACGAGCAGTACTTC

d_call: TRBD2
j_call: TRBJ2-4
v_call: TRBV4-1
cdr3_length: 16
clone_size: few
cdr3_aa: CASSHITATGGKFQYF
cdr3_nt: TGCGCCAGCAGCCATATTACGGCCACGGGGGGTAAATTTCAGTACTTC

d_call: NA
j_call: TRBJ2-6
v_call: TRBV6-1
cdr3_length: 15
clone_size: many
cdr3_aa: CASSARISGANVLTF
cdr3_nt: TGTGCCAGCAGTGCGCGGATCTCTGGGGCCAACGTCCTGACTTTC

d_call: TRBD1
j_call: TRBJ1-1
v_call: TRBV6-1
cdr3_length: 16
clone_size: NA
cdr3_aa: CVSRGPGQGAITEAFF
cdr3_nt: TGTGTCAGCCGTGGACCGGGACAGGGGGCGATCACTGAAGCTTTCTTT

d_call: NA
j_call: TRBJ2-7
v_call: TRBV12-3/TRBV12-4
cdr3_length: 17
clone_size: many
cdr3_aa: CASSFMAGSQGSYEQYF
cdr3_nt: TGTGCCAGCAGTTTTATGGCGGGGAGTCAGGGTTCCTACGAGCAGTACTTC

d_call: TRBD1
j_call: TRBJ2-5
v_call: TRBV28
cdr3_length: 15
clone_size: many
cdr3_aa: CASSLLGTGEETQYF
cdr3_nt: TGTGCCAGCAGTTTATTAGGGACAGGGGAGGAGACCCAGTACTTC

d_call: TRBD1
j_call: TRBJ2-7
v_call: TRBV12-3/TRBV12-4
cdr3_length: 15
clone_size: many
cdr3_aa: CASSFGRGLYFEQYF
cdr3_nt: TGTGCCAGCAGTTTTGGCAGGGGGTTGTATTTCGAGCAGTACTTC